This TCR beta chain was sequenced in a study of shared clonotypes between healthy human individuals. The CDR3 extends over 14 amino acids. Germline-derived CDR1 and CDR2 are SEHNR and FQNEAQ (reference sequence). V was shortened by 6 bases and J by 0 bases, with 11 bases between the two germline ends. Assay: immunoSEQ multiplex PCR; the TCRdb copy retains only in-frame clones and omits some. The sample shows 2 million to 2.5 million clones, nearly 97% of them seen only once. This chain joins TRBV7-9 and TRBJ1-2; D unclear. The specimen sequenced was naive CD4+ T cells sorted from blood. Subset described: CD45RA+ positively selected. The sequence derives from a man aged 18 to 30 in good health. The CDR3 loop is CASSTPVANYGYTF. CDR3 nucleotide sequence: TGTGCCAGCAGTACTCCGGTAGCTAACTATGGCTACACCTTC.